These 9 T cell receptor beta chains came from one sample sequenced in a study of a mutant IDH1 vaccine in newly diagnosed glioma. Time point given: week 47, end of study. Topical imiquimod accompanied each vaccine dose, which consisted of 300 ug of mutant IDH1 20-mer peptide. Sequenced by immunoSEQ multiplex PCR; TCRdb stores in-frame clones only, minus some. The data contain about 84,000 clones, roughly four fifths of them singletons. No antigens are known for them. The specimen comprised PBMCs, sampled from a glioma patient whose treatment included an IDH1 peptide vaccine. These receptor sequences come from a man aged 40-55 years with glioma.

The gene calls are TRBV11-2 and TRBJ1-2; D possibly corresponds to TRBD1 (5 bases). In germline, CDR1 is SGHAT, CDR2 FQNNGV. The V and J ends lost 4 bases and 6 bases respectively, with 18 bases between them. There are 15 residues in the CDR3. CDR3 coding DNA: TGTGCCAGCAGCTCCCCCCCAGGGAGGAGGCATGGCTACACCTTC. Translation: CASSSPPGRRHGYTF. The entire variable domain, with the rest obtained from reference TRBV11-2 and TRBJ1-2, is as follows: EAGVAQSPRYKIIEKRQSVAFWCNPISGHATLYWYQQILGQGPKLLIQFQNNGVVDDSQLPKDRFSAERLKGVDSTLKIQPAKLEDSAVYLCASSSPPGRRHGYTFGSGTRLTVV.

Within the sample, this clone is medium-sized. CDR3 loop: CASSLSGKLDTQYF. The CDR3 DNA is TGTGCCAGCAGCTTAAGCGGGAAGTTGGATACGCAGTATTTT. V usage is TRBV9 and J usage is TRBJ2-3; 7 bases line up with TRBD2. V lost 4 bases, J lost 6 bases, and 8 bases stayed unmatched. Per germline, CDR1 SGDLS and CDR2 YYNGEE. The CDR3 consists of 14 residues.

V gene TRBV15 combines with J gene TRBJ2-3, with 7 nucleotides matching TRBD2. The V gene's germline CDR1 is LNHNV and CDR2 YYDKDF (reference sequence). The trim removed 3 bases at V and 1 base at J, leaving 13 bases unmatched. This CDR3 has 18 residues. CDR3 bases: TGTGCCACCAGCAGCCTAGGGCTGATGGCGGGAGGCACAGATACGCAGTATTTT. The encoded protein is CATSSLGLMAGGTDTQYF.

The chain recombines TRBV5-4 with TRBJ2-7; D unclear. This CDR3 is 13 amino acids long. Germline CDR1 reads SGHNT; CDR2 reads YYREEE (reference sequence). Trimming stripped 0 bases from V and 3 bases from J, with 7 bases between. The CDR3, as DNA: TGTGCCAGCAGCTTGGACGAGAGCTACGAGCAGTACTTC. It is translated as CASSLDESYEQYF.

This clone appeared a few times. This rearrangement joins TRBV4-3 to TRBJ1-2; D call uncertain. This CDR3 spans 14 amino acids. V lost 4 bases and J 8 bases, leaving 17 bases between the germline ends. Per germline, CDR1 LGHNA and CDR2 YSLEER. The CDR3 loop is CASSPVGLISGYTF. For the CDR3, the DNA is TGCGCCAGCAGCCCTGTAGGTTTAATTTCGGGCTACACCTTC.

V and J are TRBV19 and TRBJ2-2, with a tentative D call TRBD1 (6 bases). V lost 8 bases and J 7 bases, leaving 17 bases between the germline ends. Germline V gives CDR1 LNHDA, CDR2 SQIVND (reference sequence). CDR3 length: 14 amino acids. CDR3 sequence reads: CASGYRVTDGELFF. In DNA, the CDR3 is TGTGCCAGTGGCTACAGGGTAACGGACGGGGAGCTGTTTTTT.

V and J are TRBV5-4 and TRBJ2-7; possibly TRBD2 for D (7 bases). The germline V gene encodes CDR1 SGHNT and CDR2 YYREEE (reference sequence). This CDR3 has 16 amino acids. Trimming cost V 4 bases and J 7 bases, with 24 bases left between them. CDR3 region: CASSAVRGGGPREQYF. DNA of the CDR3: TGTGCCAGCAGCGCGGTCCGAGGGGGGGGTCCTCGAGAGCAGTACTTC.

The rearrangement uses TRBV6-6 and TRBJ2-1, with TRBD2 matching 12 bases. The trim removed 7 bases at V and 4 bases at J, leaving 8 bases unmatched. Germline V gives CDR1 MNHNY, CDR2 SVGAGI (reference sequence). This CDR3 has 16 amino acids. The CDR3 nucleotides read TGTGCCAGCACCACCACGACTAGCGGGAGTTACAATGAGCAGTTCTTC. It encodes CASTTTTSGSYNEQFF.

The chain links TRBV6-5 to TRBJ2-3; 10 nucleotides line up with TRBD1. V lost 6 bases and J lost 1; bases outside the gene matches: 4. The CDR3 totals 15 residues. From germline, CDR1 is MNHEY and CDR2 SVGAGI. The CDR3 here is CASRDRGAGTDTQYF. The CDR3 bases are TGTGCCAGCAGGGACAGGGGGGCCGGCACAGATACGCAGTATTTT.